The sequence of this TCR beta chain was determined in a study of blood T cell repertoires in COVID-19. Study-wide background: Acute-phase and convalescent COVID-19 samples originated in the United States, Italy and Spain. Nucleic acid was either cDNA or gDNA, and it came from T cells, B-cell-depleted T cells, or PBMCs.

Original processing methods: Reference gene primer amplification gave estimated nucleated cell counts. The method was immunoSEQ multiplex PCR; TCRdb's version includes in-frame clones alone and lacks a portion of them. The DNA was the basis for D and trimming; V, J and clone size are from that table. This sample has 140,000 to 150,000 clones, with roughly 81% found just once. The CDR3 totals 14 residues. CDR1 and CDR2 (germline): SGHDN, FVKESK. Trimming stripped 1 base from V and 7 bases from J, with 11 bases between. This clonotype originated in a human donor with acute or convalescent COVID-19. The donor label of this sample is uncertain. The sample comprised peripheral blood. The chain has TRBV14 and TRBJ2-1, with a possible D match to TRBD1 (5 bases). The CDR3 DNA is TGTGCCAGCAGCCAAGTAAAGGGGATAAATGAGCAGTTCTTC. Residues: CASSQVKGINEQFF.